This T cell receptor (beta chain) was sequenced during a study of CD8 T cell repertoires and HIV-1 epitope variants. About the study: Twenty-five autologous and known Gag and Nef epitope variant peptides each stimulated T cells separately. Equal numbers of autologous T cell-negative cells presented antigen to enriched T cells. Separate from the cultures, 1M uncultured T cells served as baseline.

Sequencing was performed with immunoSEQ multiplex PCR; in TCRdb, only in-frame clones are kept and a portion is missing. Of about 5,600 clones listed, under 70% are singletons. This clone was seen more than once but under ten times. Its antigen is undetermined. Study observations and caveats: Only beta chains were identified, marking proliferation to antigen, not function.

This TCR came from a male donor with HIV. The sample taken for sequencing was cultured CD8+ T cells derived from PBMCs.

CDR3 nucleotide sequence: TGTGCCAGCAGCCCCTGGGACGGGAACACCGGGGAGCTGTTTTTT. Its protein is CASSPWDGNTGELFF. The J gene is TRBJ2-2, the V gene TRBV5-4; the D gene could be TRBD1 or TRBD2 (5 bases each). V was trimmed by 4 bases and J by 1 base, leaving 11 bases between them. CDR1 is SGHNT and CDR2 is YYREEE in the germline V gene (reference sequence). This CDR3 has 15 residues.